One and the same sample provided the 15 T cell receptor beta chains below, sequenced in a study of T cell repertoires in cytomegalovirus infection. TCRdb analysed the reads with MiXCR anew, one entry per CDR3 protein. The sample records some 900,000 distinct CDR3 sequences, approximately 30% being singletons. Their antigens are not known. The sequenced sample was cultured CD8+ T cells from PBMCs, obtained from culture after CMV antigen stimulation. These receptors all come from a human donor in good health (CMV status not recorded). Some clones in this sample may be carry-over from other donors' samples.

The V and J genes are TRBV6-6 and TRBJ2-2; TRBD2 aligns across 10 bases. The junction had 6 bases not matched to a gene; V was cut back by 5 bases and J by 15 bases. This CDR3 has 12 residues. Germline V lookup: CDR1 MNHNY, CDR2 SVGAGI (reference sequence). CDR3 residues: CASSPGTSAVFF. In DNA, the CDR3 is TGTGCCAGCAGTCCAGGGACTAGCGCGGTGTTTTTT.

The rearrangement uses TRBV4-1 and TRBJ2-7, with D perhaps TRBD2 (6 bases). The CDR3 extends over 14 amino acids. From germline, CDR1 is MGHRA and CDR2 YSYEKL. V lost 3 bases, J lost 5 bases, and 14 bases lay in between. CDR3 in DNA: TGCGCCAGCAGCCATCCGGGACTGACGAACGAGCAGTACTTC. Amino acids: CASSHPGLTNEQYF.

This clonotype has just a few counts. The genes are TRBV25-1 and TRBJ1-2; D remains unclear. The V gene's germline CDR1 is MGHDK and CDR2 SYGVNS. The CDR3 loop spans 13 amino acids. Trimming removed 2 bases at V and 4 bases at J, with 8 bases between. The CDR3 nucleotides read TGTGCCAGCAGTGAAGGACGGTTCTATGGCTACACCTTC. This codes for CASSEGRFYGYTF.

This chain joins TRBV20-1 and TRBJ2-2; TRBD2 aligns across 9 bases. This CDR3 region has 16 residues. Germline-derived CDR1 and CDR2 are DFQATT and SNEGSKA (reference sequence). V lost 0 bases, J lost 5 bases, and 7 bases stayed unmatched. The CDR3 spells CSARDRRGGLTGELFF. DNA of the CDR3: TGCAGTGCTAGAGATAGGCGGGGGGGCCTAACCGGGGAGCTGTTTTTT.

This clonotype was recorded a few times. The chain uses TRBV28 and TRBJ1-5; 7 bases map to TRBD1. CDR3 size: 16 residues. Per germline, CDR1 MDHEN and CDR2 SYDVKM. V shed 6 bases and J 0 bases; nucleotides not matched to a gene: 8. For the CDR3, the DNA is TGTGCCAGCAGCCTTTATACAGGGGATAGCAATCAGCCCCAGCATTTT. Its translation is CASSLYTGDSNQPQHF.

This sequence joins TRBV15 and TRBJ2-1; weak D call: TRBD2 (7 bases). V was clipped by 4 bases and J by 10 bases, with 17 bases between them. The germline CDR1 and CDR2 sequences are LNHNV and YYDKDF (reference sequence). CDR3 length: 14 amino acids. The CDR3 loop is CATSTVWGGGEQFF. The CDR3 nucleotides are TGTGCCACCAGCACCGTTTGGGGGGGCGGCGAGCAGTTCTTC.

Concerning this clonotype itself: The CDR3 does not end in the conserved phenylalanine or tryptophan, so this is likely a read error. The V gene is TRBV13, the J gene TRBJ2-1; a weak D match, TRBD1 (6 bases). CDR1 is PRHDT, CDR2 FYEKMQ, per germline (reference sequence). Trimming took off 5 bases at V and 6 bases at J, with 17 bases between the two ends. The CDR3 is 15 amino acids. The CDR3 DNA reads TGTGCCAGCAGCCCTACGGGACAACTCCTCAATGAGCAGTTCCTC. Protein sequence: CASSPTGQLLNEQFL.

The chain has TRBV6-1 and TRBJ2-7, with a tentative D call TRBD2 (6 bases). Germline CDR1 and CDR2: MNHNS and SASEGT. The CDR3 contains 12 residues. Trimming took off 11 bases at V and 2 bases at J, with 13 bases between the two ends. The CDR3 DNA sequence: TGTGCCGGCGGGACTGCGACCTACGAGCAGTACTTC. Its protein is CAGGTATYEQYF.

This rearrangement joins TRBV7-6 to TRBJ1-1; D unclear. V was shortened by 11 bases and J by 1 base, with 2 bases between the two germline ends. In germline, CDR1 is SGHVS, CDR2 FNYEAQ. CDR3 length: 9 amino acids. The CDR3 sequence is CAGNTEAFF. The CDR3 coding sequence is TGTGCCGGGAACACTGAAGCTTTCTTT.

This clonotype was counted only a few times. CDR3 sequence: CASRLDTNTEAFF. The CDR3 DNA reads TGTGCCAGCAGGCTTGACACGAACACTGAAGCTTTCTTT. The chain joins TRBV12-3 or TRBV12-4 to TRBJ1-1; no clear D gene. The CDR3 extends over 13 amino acids. The V gene lost 6 bases and the J gene lost 1 base, with 9 bases spanning the gap.

The gene calls are TRBV29-1 and TRBJ1-2; no reliable D call. The CDR3 is made up of 11 amino acids. Trimming left V 2 bases short and J 8 bases short, with 9 bases between. CDR1 and CDR2 from the germline V gene are SQVTM and ANQGSEA. CDR3 amino acids: CSVESGWGYTF. CDR3 nucleotide sequence: TGCAGCGTTGAATCCGGGTGGGGCTACACCTTC.

This chain links TRBV20-1 with TRBJ1-2; 7 bases agree with TRBD1. V lost 8 bases, J lost 2 bases, and 8 bases stayed unmatched. In germline, CDR1 is DFQATT, CDR2 SNEGSKA (reference sequence). This CDR3 has 13 residues. In DNA form, the CDR3 reads TGCAGTCTCGACTACAGGGGAAACTATGGCTACACCTTC. Protein product: CSLDYRGNYGYTF.

A single count supports this clonotype. The rearrangement joins TRBV27 to TRBJ2-2, with D tentatively TRBD1 (5 bases). This CDR3 spans 18 amino acids. Germline loops: CDR1 MNHEY, CDR2 SMNVEV (reference sequence). V lost 6 bases and J lost 1, with 21 bases in between. The CDR3, as DNA: TGTGCCAGCAGCCTGGTTTGGGCTAAGGGGTTGAACACCGGGGAGCTGTTTTTT. This codes for CASSLVWAKGLNTGELFF.

The chain carries TRBV5-4 and TRBJ1-1; D gene ambiguous. Germline lookup yields CDR1 SGHNT and CDR2 YYREEE (reference sequence). The V end was cut by 2 bases, the J end by 1 base, with 9 bases between. This CDR3 has 14 residues. The CDR3 region is CASSFLNPNTEAFF. The CDR3 bases are TGTGCCAGCAGCTTTTTGAACCCGAACACTGAAGCTTTCTTT.

For the CDR3, the DNA is TGTGCCAGTAGTCAGAAGGTGGACACCATATATTTT. Its translation is CASSQKVDTIYF. The V gene is TRBV19, the J gene TRBJ1-3, with D uncertain. Per germline, CDR1 LNHDA and CDR2 SQIVND (reference sequence). Trimming took 5 bases from V and 8 from J, leaving 10 bases between them. The CDR3 has 12 amino acids. The full variable domain, rest sourced from reference TRBV19 and TRBJ1-3, is DGGITQSPKYLFRKEGQNVTLSCEQNLNHDAMYWYRQDPGQGLRLIYYSQIVNDFQKGDIAEGYSVSREKKESFPLTVTSAQKNPTAFYLCASSQKVDTIYFGEGSWLTVV.